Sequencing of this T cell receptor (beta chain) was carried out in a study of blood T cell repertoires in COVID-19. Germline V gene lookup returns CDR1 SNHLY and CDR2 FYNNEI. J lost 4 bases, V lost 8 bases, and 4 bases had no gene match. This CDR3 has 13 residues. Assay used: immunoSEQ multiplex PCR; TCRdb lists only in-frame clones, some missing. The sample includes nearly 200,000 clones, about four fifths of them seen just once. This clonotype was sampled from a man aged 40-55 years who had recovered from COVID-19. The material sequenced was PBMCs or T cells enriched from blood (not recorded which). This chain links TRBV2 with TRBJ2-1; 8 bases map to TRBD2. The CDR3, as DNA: TGTGCCAGCGATCCGGGGGGGTACAATGAGCAGTTCTTC. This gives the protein CASDPGGYNEQFF.